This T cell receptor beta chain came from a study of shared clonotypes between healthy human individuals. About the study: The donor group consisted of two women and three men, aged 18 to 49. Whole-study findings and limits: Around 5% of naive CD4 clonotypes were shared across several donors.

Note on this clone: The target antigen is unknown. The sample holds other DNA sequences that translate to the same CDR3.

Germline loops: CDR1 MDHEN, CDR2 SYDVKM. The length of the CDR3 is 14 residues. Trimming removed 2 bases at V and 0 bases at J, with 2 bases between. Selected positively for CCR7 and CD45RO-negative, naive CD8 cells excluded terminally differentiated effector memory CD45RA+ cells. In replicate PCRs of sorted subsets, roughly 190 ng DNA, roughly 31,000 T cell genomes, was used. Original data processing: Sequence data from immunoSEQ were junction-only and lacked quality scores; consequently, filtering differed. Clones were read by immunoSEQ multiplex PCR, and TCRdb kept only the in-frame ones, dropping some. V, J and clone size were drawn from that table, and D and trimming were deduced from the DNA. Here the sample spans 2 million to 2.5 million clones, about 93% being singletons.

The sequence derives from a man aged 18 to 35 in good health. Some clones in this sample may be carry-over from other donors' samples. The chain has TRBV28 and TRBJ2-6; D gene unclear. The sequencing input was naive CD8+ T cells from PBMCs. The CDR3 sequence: CASSLGSGANVLTF. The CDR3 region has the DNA TGTGCCAGCAGTTTAGGCTCTGGGGCCAACGTCCTGACTTTC.